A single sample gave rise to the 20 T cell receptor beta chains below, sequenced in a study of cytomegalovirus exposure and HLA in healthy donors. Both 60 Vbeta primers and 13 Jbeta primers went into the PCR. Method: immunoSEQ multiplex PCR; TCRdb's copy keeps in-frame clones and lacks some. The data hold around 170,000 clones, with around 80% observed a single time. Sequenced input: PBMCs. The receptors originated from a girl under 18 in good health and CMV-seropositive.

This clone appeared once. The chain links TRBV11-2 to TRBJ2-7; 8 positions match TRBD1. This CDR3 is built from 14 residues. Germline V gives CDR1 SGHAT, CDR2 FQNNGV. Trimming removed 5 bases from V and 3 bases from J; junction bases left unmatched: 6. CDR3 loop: CASSGGDRIYEQYF. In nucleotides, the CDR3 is TGTGCCAGCAGCGGAGGGGACAGGATCTACGAGCAGTACTTC.

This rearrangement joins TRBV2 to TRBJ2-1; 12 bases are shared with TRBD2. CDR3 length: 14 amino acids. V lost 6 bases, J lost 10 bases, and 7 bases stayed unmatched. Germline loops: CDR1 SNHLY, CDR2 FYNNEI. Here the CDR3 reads CASRTSGRLEEQFF. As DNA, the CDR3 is TGTGCCAGCAGGACTAGCGGGAGACTGGAAGAGCAGTTCTTC.

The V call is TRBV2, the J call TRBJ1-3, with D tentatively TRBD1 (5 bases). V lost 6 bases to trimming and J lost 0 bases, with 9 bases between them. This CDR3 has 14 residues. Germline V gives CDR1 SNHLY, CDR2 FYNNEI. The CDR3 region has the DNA TGTGCCAGCAGATCAGGGTTCTCTGGAAACACCATATATTTT. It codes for CASRSGFSGNTIYF. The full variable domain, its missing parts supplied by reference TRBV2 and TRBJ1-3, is EPEVTQTPSHQVTQMGQEVILRCVPISNHLYFYWYRQILGQKVEFLVSFYNNEISEKSEIFDDQFSVERPDGSNFTLKIRSTKLEDSAMYFCASRSGFSGNTIYFGEGSWLTVV.

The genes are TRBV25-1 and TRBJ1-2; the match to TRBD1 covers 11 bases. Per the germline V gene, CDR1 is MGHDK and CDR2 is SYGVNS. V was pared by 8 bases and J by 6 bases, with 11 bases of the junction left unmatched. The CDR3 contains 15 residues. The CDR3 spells CASRDRGYYGDGYTF. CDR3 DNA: TGTGCCAGCCGGGACAGGGGGTATTACGGGGATGGCTACACCTTC.

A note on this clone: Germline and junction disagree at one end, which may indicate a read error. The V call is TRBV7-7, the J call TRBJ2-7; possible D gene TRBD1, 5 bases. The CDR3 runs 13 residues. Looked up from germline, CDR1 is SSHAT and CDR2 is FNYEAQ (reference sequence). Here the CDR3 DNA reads TGTGCTAGCAGCTCCGGACATGGTGCGGAGCAGTACTTC. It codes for CASSSGHGAEQYF. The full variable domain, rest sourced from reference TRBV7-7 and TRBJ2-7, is GAGVSQSPRYKVTKRGQDVTLRCDPISSHATLYWYQQALGQGPEFLTYFNYEAQPDKSGLPSDRFSAERPEGSISTLTIQRTEQRDSAMYRCASSSGHGAEQYFGPGTRLTVT.

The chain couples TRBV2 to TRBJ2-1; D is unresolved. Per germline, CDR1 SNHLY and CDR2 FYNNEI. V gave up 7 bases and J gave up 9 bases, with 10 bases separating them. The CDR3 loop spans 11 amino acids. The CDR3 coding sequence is TGTGCCAGCAATAAGCCCGGTGAGCAGTTCTTC. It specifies CASNKPGEQFF.

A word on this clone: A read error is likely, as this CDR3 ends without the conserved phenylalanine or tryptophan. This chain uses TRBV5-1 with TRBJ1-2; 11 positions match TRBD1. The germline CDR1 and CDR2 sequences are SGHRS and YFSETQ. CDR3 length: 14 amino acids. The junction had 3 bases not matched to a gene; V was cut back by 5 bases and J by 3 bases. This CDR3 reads CASRRTGGDYGYTS. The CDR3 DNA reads TGCGCCAGCAGGAGGACAGGGGGCGACTATGGCTACACCTCC.

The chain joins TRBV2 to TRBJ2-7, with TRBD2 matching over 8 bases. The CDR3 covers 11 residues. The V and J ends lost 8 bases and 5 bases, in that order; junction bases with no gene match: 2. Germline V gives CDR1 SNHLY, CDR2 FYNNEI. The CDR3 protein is CASYGGDEQYF. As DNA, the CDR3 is TGTGCCAGCTACGGGGGGGACGAGCAGTACTTC.

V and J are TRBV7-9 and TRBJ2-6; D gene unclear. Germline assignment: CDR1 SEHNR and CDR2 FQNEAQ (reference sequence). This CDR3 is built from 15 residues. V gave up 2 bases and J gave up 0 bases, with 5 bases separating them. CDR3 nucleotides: TGTGCCAGCAGCTTATGGCCCTCTGGGGCCAACGTCCTGACTTTC. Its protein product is CASSLWPSGANVLTF.

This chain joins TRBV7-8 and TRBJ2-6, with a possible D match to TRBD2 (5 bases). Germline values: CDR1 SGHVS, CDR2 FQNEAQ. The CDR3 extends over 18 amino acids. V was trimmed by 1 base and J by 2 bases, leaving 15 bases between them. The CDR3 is CASSLERPGVTGANVLTF. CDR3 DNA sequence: TGTGCCAGCAGCTTAGAACGTCCCGGGGTCACTGGGGCCAACGTCCTGACTTTC.

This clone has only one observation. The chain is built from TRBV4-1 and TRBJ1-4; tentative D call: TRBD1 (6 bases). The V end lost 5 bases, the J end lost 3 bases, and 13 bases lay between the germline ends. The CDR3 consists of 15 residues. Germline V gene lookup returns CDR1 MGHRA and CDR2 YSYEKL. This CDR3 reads CASSSRTAANEKLFF. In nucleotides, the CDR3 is TGCGCCAGCAGCTCGCGGACAGCGGCTAATGAAAAACTGTTTTTT.

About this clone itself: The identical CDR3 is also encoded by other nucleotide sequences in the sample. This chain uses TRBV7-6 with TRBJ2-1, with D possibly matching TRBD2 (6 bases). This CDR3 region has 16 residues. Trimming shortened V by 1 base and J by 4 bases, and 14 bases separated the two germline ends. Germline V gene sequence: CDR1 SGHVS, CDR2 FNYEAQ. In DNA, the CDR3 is TGTGCCAGCAGCTTAGAAGGCGCGGGGCTATACAATGAGCAGTTCTTC. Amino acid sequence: CASSLEGAGLYNEQFF. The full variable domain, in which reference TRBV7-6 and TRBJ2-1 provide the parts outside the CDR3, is GAGVSQSPRYKVTKRGQDVALRCDPISGHVSLYWYRQALGQGPEFLTYFNYEAQQDKSGLPNDRFSAERPEGSISTLTIQRTEQRDSAMYRCASSLEGAGLYNEQFFGPGTRLTVL.

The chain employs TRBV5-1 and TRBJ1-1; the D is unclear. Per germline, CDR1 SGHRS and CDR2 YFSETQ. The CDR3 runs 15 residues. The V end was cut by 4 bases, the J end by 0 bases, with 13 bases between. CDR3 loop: CASSPGRTVNTEAFF. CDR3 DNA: TGCGCCAGCAGCCCCGGTCGGACTGTGAACACTGAAGCTTTCTTT. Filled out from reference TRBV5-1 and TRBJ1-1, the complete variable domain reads KAGVTQTPRYLIKTRGQQVTLSCSPISGHRSVSWYQQTPGQGLQFLFEYFSETQRNKGNFPGRFSGRQFSNSRSEMNVSTLELGDSALYLCASSPGRTVNTEAFFGQGTRLTVV.

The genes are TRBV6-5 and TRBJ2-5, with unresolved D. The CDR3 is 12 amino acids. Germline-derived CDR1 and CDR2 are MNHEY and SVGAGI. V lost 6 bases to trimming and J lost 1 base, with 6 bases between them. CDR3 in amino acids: CASRNSQETQYF. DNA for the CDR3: TGTGCCAGCAGAAACAGCCAAGAGACCCAGTACTTC.

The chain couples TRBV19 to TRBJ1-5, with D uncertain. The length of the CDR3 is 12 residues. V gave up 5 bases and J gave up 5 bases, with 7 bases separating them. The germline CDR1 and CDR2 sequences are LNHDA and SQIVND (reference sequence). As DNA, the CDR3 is TGTGCCAGTAGTCTACAGTATCAGCCCCAGCATTTT. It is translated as CASSLQYQPQHF.

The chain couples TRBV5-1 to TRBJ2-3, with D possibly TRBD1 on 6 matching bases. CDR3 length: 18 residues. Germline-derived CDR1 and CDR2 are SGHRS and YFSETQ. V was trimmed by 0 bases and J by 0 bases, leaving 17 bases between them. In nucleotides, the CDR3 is TGCGCCAGCAGCTTGGGCATGGTATGGACAGCTAGCACAGATACGCAGTATTTT. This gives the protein CASSLGMVWTASTDTQYF.

The CDR3 sequence is CASSSFAGVYEQYF. The CDR3 region has the DNA TGTGCCAGCAGCTCCTTTGCGGGCGTCTACGAGCAGTACTTC. The V gene is TRBV7-9, the J gene TRBJ2-7; TRBD2 is a possible D gene (5 bases). The germline V gene has CDR1 SEHNR and CDR2 FQNEAQ (reference sequence). Trimming left V 4 bases short and J 3 bases short, with 13 bases between. This CDR3 is 14 amino acids long.

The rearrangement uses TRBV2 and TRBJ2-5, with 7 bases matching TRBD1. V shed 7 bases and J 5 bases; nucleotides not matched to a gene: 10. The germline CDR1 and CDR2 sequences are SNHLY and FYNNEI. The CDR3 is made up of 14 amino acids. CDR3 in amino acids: CASTQGDRGETQYF. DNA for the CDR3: TGTGCCAGCACTCAAGGGGACAGAGGGGAGACCCAGTACTTC.

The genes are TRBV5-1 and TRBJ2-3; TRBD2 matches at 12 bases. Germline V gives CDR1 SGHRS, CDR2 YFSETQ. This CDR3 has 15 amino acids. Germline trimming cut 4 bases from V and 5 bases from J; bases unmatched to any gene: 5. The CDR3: CASSMGLAGIDTQYF. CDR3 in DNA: TGCGCCAGCAGCATGGGACTAGCGGGTATAGATACGCAGTATTTT.

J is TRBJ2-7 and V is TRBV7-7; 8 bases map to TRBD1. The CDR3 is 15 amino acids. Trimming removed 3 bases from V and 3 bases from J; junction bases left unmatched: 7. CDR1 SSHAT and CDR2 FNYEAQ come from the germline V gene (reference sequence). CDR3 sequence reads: CASSLGTGLLYEQYF. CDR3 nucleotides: TGTGCCAGCAGCTTGGGGACAGGTCTGCTCTACGAGCAGTACTTC.